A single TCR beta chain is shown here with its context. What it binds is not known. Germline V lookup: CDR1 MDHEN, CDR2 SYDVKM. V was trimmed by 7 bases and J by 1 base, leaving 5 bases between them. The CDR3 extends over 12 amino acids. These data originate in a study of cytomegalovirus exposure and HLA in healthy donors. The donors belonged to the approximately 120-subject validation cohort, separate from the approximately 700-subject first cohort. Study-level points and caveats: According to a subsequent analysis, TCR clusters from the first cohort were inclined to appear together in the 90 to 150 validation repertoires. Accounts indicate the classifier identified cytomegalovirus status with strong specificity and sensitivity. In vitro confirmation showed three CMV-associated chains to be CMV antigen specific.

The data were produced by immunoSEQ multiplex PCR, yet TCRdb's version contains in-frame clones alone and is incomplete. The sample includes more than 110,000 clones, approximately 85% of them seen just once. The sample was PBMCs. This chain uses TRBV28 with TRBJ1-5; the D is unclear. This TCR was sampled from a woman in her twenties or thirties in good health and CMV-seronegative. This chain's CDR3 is CASTRSNQPQHF. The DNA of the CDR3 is TGTGCCAGCACCCGGAGCAATCAGCCCCAGCATTTT.